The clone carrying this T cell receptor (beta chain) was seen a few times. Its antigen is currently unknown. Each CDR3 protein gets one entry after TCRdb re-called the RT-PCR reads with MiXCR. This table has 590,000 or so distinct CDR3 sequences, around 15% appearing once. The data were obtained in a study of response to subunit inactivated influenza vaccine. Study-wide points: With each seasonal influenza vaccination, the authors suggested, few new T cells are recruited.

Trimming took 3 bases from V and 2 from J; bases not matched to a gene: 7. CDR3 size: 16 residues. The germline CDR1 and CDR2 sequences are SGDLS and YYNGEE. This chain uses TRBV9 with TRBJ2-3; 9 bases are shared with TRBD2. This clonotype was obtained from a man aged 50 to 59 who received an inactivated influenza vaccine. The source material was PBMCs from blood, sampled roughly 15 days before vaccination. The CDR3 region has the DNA TGTGCCAGCAGCGCTGGTAGCGGGAGTGTCACAGATACGCAGTATTTT. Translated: CASSAGSGSVTDTQYF.